Listed here are 28 T cell receptor beta chains from one sample, sequenced in a study of beta chain features in type 1 diabetes. The isolated RNA, all of it, was reverse transcribed, so expressed TCRB transcripts were what got sequenced. Measured with immunoSEQ multiplex PCR; TCRdb has only the in-frame clones, and not every one. The sample lists 900,000 or so clones; roughly a sixth were seen once. Material: naive CD4+ T cells from blood. The receptor source for this set is a woman aged 18-30 years in good health.

The rearrangement joins TRBV7-9 to TRBJ2-5; no clear D. Germline CDR1 and CDR2: SEHNR and FQNEAQ (reference sequence). The CDR3 sequence is 15 residues long. Trimming shortened V by 1 base and J by 2 bases, and 11 bases separated the two germline ends. The CDR3 reads CASSLVFEYQETQYF. The CDR3 DNA sequence: TGTGCCAGCAGCTTAGTTTTTGAATATCAAGAGACCCAGTACTTC.

The chain employs TRBV28 and TRBJ2-7; 7 nucleotides match TRBD1. This CDR3 is 18 amino acids long. V gave up 3 bases and J gave up 6 bases; unmatched junction bases: 20. CDR1 and CDR2 from the germline V gene are MDHEN and SYDVKM. The CDR3 sequence: CASSFFVIWFRDSCEQYF. CDR3 sequence (DNA): TGTGCCAGCAGTTTTTTCGTCATCTGGTTCCGGGACAGTTGCGAGCAGTACTTC.

The table lists this clone with a few counts. Distinct nucleotide sequences in the sample also encode this CDR3. V is TRBV6-5 and J is TRBJ1-2, with 7 bases matching TRBD1. V lost 0 bases to trimming and J lost 4 bases; unmatched junction nucleotides: 2. The CDR3 extends over 14 amino acids. Germline V lookup: CDR1 MNHEY, CDR2 SVGAGI. The CDR3 DNA reads TGTGCCAGCAGTTACTCGACAGGGACCTATGGCTACACCTTC. Protein: CASSYSTGTYGYTF.

The V gene is TRBV18, the J gene TRBJ1-4; no clear D. Germline values: CDR1 KGHSH, CDR2 LQKENI. Trimming removed 5 bases at V and 8 bases at J, with 30 bases between. This CDR3 contains 19 residues. The CDR3, as DNA: TGTGCCAGCTCAAGCCGGGTCCCGTATCCCCGACGCGTCACAGAAAAACTGTTTTTT. Amino acid sequence: CASSSRVPYPRRVTEKLFF.

V is TRBV15 and J is TRBJ2-2, with 10 nucleotides matching TRBD1. Per germline, CDR1 LNHNV and CDR2 YYDKDF (reference sequence). CDR3 length: 15 residues. V lost 1 base to trimming and J lost 6 bases; unmatched junction nucleotides: 2. The CDR3 region is CATSRGTGGSGELFF. The CDR3 DNA reads TGTGCCACCAGCAGAGGGACAGGGGGATCCGGGGAGCTGTTTTTT.

About this clone: Distinct nucleotide sequences in the sample also encode this CDR3. The chain uses TRBV5-6 and TRBJ2-1, with D hard to call. Trimming pared 0 bases from V and 0 bases from J, leaving 7 bases between. The CDR3 has 15 amino acids. CDR1 is SGHDT and CDR2 is YYEEEE in the germline V gene. CDR3: CASSLGRSSYNEQFF. The CDR3 nucleotides read TGTGCCAGCAGCTTGGGTAGAAGCTCCTACAATGAGCAGTTCTTC. Variable domain in full (rest from reference TRBV5-6 and TRBJ2-1): DAGVTQSPTHLIKTRGQQVTLRCSPKSGHDTVSWYQQALGQGPQFIFQYYEEEERQRGNFPDRFSGHQFPNYSSELNVNALLLGDSALYLCASSLGRSSYNEQFFGPGTRLTVL.

J is TRBJ2-3 and V is TRBV28; the D is unclear. Per the germline V gene, CDR1 is MDHEN and CDR2 is SYDVKM. Trimming shortened V by 8 bases and J by 2 bases, and 11 bases separated the two germline ends. CDR3 length equals 13 residues. CDR3 coding DNA: TGTGCCAGCGTTCTTCAGTACACAGATACGCAGTATTTT. It specifies CASVLQYTDTQYF. The full variable domain, with the rest looked up from reference TRBV28 and TRBJ2-3, is DVKVTQSSRYLVKRTGEKVFLECVQDMDHENMFWYRQDPGLGLRLIYFSYDVKMKEKGDIPEGYSVSREKKERFSLILESASTNQTSMYLCASVLQYTDTQYFGPGTRLTVL.

The gene calls are TRBV9 and TRBJ1-2; 7 bases are shared with TRBD1. The CDR3 contains 13 residues. Germline V gene lookup returns CDR1 SGDLS and CDR2 YYNGEE. V shed 0 bases, J shed 7 bases, and the junction held 3 bases outside the gene matches. The CDR3 region is CASSVGQGFGYTF. The CDR3, as DNA: TGTGCCAGCAGCGTAGGACAGGGTTTTGGCTACACCTTC.

This clone was seen only a few times. The chain recombines TRBV18 with TRBJ1-4, with TRBD1 matching 9 bases. The CDR3 runs 15 residues. Germline assignment: CDR1 KGHSH and CDR2 LQKENI. V dropped 1 base and J dropped 5; count of bases not matched to a gene: 2. CDR3 DNA: TGTGCCAGCTCACCACGTGGGACAGGGAATGAAAAACTGTTTTTT. Its protein is CASSPRGTGNEKLFF.

The V and J genes are TRBV27 and TRBJ2-7; 7 bases line up with TRBD2. V was pared by 0 bases and J by 7 bases, with 6 bases of the junction left unmatched. This CDR3 is built from 14 residues. Per germline, CDR1 MNHEY and CDR2 SMNVEV (reference sequence). CDR3 sequence (DNA): TGTGCCAGCAGTTTATCAGCTAGCGGCGGAGAGCAGTACTTC. This gives the protein CASSLSASGGEQYF.

This clone came up a few times. This chain joins TRBV27 and TRBJ2-5, with D uncertain. Per germline, CDR1 MNHEY and CDR2 SMNVEV (reference sequence). The CDR3 extends over 15 amino acids. Trimming left V 1 base short and J 5 bases short, with 14 bases between. CDR3: CASSLWGFKEETQYF. CDR3 DNA sequence: TGTGCCAGCAGTTTATGGGGTTTCAAGGAGGAGACCCAGTACTTC.

The V call is TRBV7-8, the J call TRBJ2-4, with 9 bases aligning to TRBD1. J gave up 2 bases and V 5 bases, and 10 bases lay outside the gene matches. This CDR3 region has 17 residues. CDR1 SGHVS and CDR2 FQNEAQ come from the germline V gene. In DNA form, the CDR3 reads TGTGCCAGCAGCGCTTACTCACAGGGGGCGACCAAAAACATTCAGTACTTC. This sequence encodes CASSAYSQGATKNIQYF. The full variable domain, in which reference TRBV7-8 and TRBJ2-4 provide the parts outside the CDR3, is GAGVSQSPRYKVAKRGQDVALRCDPISGHVSLFWYQQALGQGPEFLTYFQNEAQLDKSGLPSDRFFAERPEGSVSTLKIQRTQQEDSAVYLCASSAYSQGATKNIQYFGAGTRLSVL.

The chain recombines TRBV6-5 with TRBJ1-5; 8 positions match TRBD1. Germline V gives CDR1 MNHEY, CDR2 SVGAGI. The CDR3 contains 15 residues. V lost 6 bases and J lost 1; bases outside the gene matches: 5. The CDR3 spells CASSPDRDSNQPQHF. The CDR3 coding sequence is TGTGCCAGCAGCCCGGACAGGGACAGCAATCAGCCCCAGCATTTT.

The gene calls are TRBV7-2 and TRBJ2-7, with D possibly being TRBD2 (6 bases). Germline V lookup: CDR1 SGHTA, CDR2 FQGNSA. V was pared by 3 bases and J by 4 bases, with 10 bases between. The CDR3 extends over 13 amino acids. The CDR3 sequence is CASSLGGKYEQYF. The CDR3 DNA reads as TGTGCCAGCAGCTTGGGCGGGAAATACGAGCAGTACTTC.

The gene calls are TRBV6-6 and TRBJ1-3; no reliable D call. This CDR3 region has 14 residues. The germline V gene encodes CDR1 MNHNY and CDR2 SVGAGI (reference sequence). The V end was cut by 4 bases, the J end by 0 bases, with 7 bases between. CDR3 region: CASSSQSSGNTIYF. CDR3 coding DNA: TGTGCCAGCAGTTCTCAGAGCTCTGGAAACACCATATATTTT.

J is TRBJ2-7 and V is TRBV7-9; TRBD2 aligns across 9 bases. Per germline, CDR1 SEHNR and CDR2 FQNEAQ (reference sequence). V shed 2 bases, J shed 5 bases, and the junction held 7 bases outside the gene matches. CDR3 size: 15 residues. The CDR3 is CASSLIAGVGNEQYF. The DNA for the CDR3 is TGTGCCAGCAGCTTAATAGCGGGAGTCGGGAACGAGCAGTACTTC.

This clone came up a few times. The chain joins TRBV4-3 to TRBJ2-7, with D possibly being TRBD1 (6 bases). Germline values: CDR1 LGHNA, CDR2 YSLEER. V lost 0 bases and J lost 3, with 18 bases in between. The CDR3 totals 17 residues. CDR3 bases: TGCGCCAGCAGCCAAGATTCACTGCGACAGGTTGTCTACGAGCAGTACTTC. This sequence encodes CASSQDSLRQVVYEQYF.

Only a few counts were recorded for this clone. The J gene is TRBJ2-1, the V gene TRBV18; D is uncertain. V lost 5 bases, J lost 2 bases, and 16 bases lay in between. Per the germline V gene, CDR1 is KGHSH and CDR2 is LQKENI. The CDR3 spans 16 residues. The CDR3 coding sequence is TGTGCCAGCTCATTTAACCGGAGAGAAGCCTACAATGAGCAGTTCTTC. Its protein is CASSFNRREAYNEQFF.

Only a few counts were recorded for this clone. This chain connects TRBV9 to TRBJ2-5; D gene uncertain. V lost 7 bases to trimming and J lost 0 bases, with 10 bases between them. CDR1 is SGDLS, CDR2 YYNGEE, per germline. This CDR3 comprises 13 residues. CDR3 sequence: CASGFRYQETQYF. The CDR3 DNA reads TGTGCCAGCGGGTTCCGGTACCAAGAGACCCAGTACTTC.

The chain uses TRBV28 and TRBJ2-1; TRBD2 matches 7 bases. The CDR3 runs 14 residues. With V trimmed by 6 bases and J by 2 bases, 4 bases remained unmatched. Germline V gives CDR1 MDHEN, CDR2 SYDVKM. The CDR3: CASSGTTAYNEQFF. In nucleotides, the CDR3 is TGTGCCAGCAGCGGGACTACGGCCTACAATGAGCAGTTCTTC.

This clone has more than one count but fewer than ten. The chain carries TRBV10-3 and TRBJ2-1; 11 nucleotides align to TRBD2. CDR1 is ENHRY, CDR2 SYGVKD, per germline. The J segment lost 9 bases and the V segment lost 6 bases, leaving 7 bases of the junction unmatched. CDR3 length: 14 residues. The CDR3: CAISEGGLAAEQFF. The CDR3 bases are TGTGCCATCAGCGAAGGGGGACTAGCGGCTGAGCAGTTCTTC.

The chain combines TRBV7-2 with TRBJ2-2; TRBD1 is a possible D gene (7 bases). V lost 10 bases, J lost 6 bases, and 15 bases lay in between. Germline CDR1 reads SGHTA; CDR2 reads FQGNSA. This CDR3 region has 13 residues. CDR3 region: CATPGGFPGELFF. The DNA for the CDR3 is TGTGCCACGCCAGGGGGGTTCCCCGGGGAGCTGTTTTTT.

A few counts support this clone. The chain joins TRBV5-4 to TRBJ1-5, with D hard to call. V was trimmed by 6 bases and J by 10 bases, leaving 11 bases between them. Germline assignment: CDR1 SGHNT and CDR2 YYREEE (reference sequence). The CDR3 extends over 11 amino acids. The CDR3 sequence: CASMRYGPQHF. CDR3 sequence (DNA): TGTGCCAGCATGAGGTACGGTCCCCAGCATTTT.

The rearrangement joins TRBV4-2 to TRBJ2-5, with D unclear. The germline gives CDR1 LGHNA, CDR2 YNFKEQ. CDR3 length: 16 residues. Trimming removed 0 bases from V and 0 bases from J, with 11 bases in between. The CDR3 spells CASSQEAAPHQETQYF. The DNA for the CDR3 is TGTGCCAGCAGCCAAGAGGCAGCGCCCCACCAAGAGACCCAGTACTTC.

This sequence joins TRBV7-3 and TRBJ2-3; D not resolved. CDR3 length: 12 residues. V was trimmed by 5 bases and J by 5 bases, leaving 8 bases between them. Germline CDR1 reads SGHTA; CDR2 reads FQGTGA. CDR3 region: CASSLVGDTQYF. The CDR3 region has the DNA TGTGCCAGCAGCCTAGTTGGAGATACGCAGTATTTT.

This clone turned up a few times. Other DNA sequences in this specimen translate into the identical CDR3. This chain connects TRBV6-5 to TRBJ1-1; maybe TRBD1 (6 bases). V lost 5 bases and J 8 bases, leaving 9 bases between the germline ends. Germline V lookup: CDR1 MNHEY, CDR2 SVGAGI. CDR3 length: 11 residues. The CDR3 sequence: CASSQGTEAFF. Here the CDR3 DNA reads TGTGCCAGCAGTCAAGGGACAGAAGCTTTCTTT.

In its sample, this clone was seen a few times. The V gene is TRBV5-1, the J gene TRBJ2-7; TRBD1 might be the D (6 bases). The V gene's germline CDR1 is SGHRS and CDR2 YFSETQ. V was cut by 3 bases and J by 1 base, with 11 bases left in between. The CDR3 covers 14 residues. CDR3 region: CASSWDNPSYEQYF. For the CDR3, the DNA is TGCGCCAGCAGCTGGGACAACCCATCCTACGAGCAGTACTTC.

The chain carries TRBV7-9 and TRBJ1-1; D is uncertain. V lost 2 bases to trimming and J lost 3 bases, with 10 bases between them. The CDR3 consists of 14 residues. Germline CDR1 and CDR2: SEHNR and FQNEAQ (reference sequence). The CDR3 protein is CASSLLGVYTEAFF. As DNA, the CDR3 is TGTGCCAGCAGCTTATTAGGCGTTTACACTGAAGCTTTCTTT.